This T cell receptor beta chain stems from a study of T cell clonotyping in hematopoietic cell transplantation. Study observations and caveats: Higher Inverse Simpson Index values in graft donor and pretransplant recipient predicted broader posttransplant TCR diversity.

The protocol was immunoSEQ multiplex PCR, while the TCRdb copy is restricted to in-frame clones and leaves out a portion. The top ten hold 2% to 2.5% of the sample, which has fewer than 1,500 clones, around 97% seen once. With respect to this clone: Its antigen remains unidentified.

Blood collection times were about day -28 and days 30, 100, 180 posttransplant. The V segment lost 0 bases and the J segment 4 bases; nucleotides outside the gene matches: 6. The CDR3 is made up of 16 amino acids. Germline CDR1 is MNHEY and CDR2 is SMNVEV (reference sequence). This sequence originates from a male patient aged 50 to 59 who had an allogeneic stem cell transplant from a related donor, so the T cells may come from the graft donor. Some clones in this sample may be carry-over from other donors' samples. The genes are TRBV27 and TRBJ2-1; 7 bases align to TRBD2. The sample was PBMCs, taken 180 days after allogeneic stem cell transplant. The CDR3 DNA is TGTGCCAGCAGTTTATCCACTCTAGCGGCGTACAATGAGCAGTTCTTC. Amino acid sequence: CASSLSTLAAYNEQFF.